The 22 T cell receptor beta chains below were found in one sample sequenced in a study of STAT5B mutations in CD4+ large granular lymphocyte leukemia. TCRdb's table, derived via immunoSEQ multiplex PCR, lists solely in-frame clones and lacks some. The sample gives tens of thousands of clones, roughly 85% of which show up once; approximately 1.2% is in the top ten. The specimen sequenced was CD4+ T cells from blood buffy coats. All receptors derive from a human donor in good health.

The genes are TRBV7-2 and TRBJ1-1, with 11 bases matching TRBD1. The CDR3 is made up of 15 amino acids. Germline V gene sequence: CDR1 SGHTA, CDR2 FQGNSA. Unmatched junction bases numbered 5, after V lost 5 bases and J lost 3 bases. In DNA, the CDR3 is TGTGCCAGCAGCCCGGACAGGGGGCGCGACACTGAAGCTTTCTTT. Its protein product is CASSPDRGRDTEAFF.

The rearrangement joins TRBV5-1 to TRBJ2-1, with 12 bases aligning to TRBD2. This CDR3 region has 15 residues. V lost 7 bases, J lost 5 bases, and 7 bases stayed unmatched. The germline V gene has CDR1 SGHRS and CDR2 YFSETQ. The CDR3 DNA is TGCGCCAGCGCCCCGGGACTAGCGGGTCACAATGAGCAGTTCTTC. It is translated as CASAPGLAGHNEQFF.

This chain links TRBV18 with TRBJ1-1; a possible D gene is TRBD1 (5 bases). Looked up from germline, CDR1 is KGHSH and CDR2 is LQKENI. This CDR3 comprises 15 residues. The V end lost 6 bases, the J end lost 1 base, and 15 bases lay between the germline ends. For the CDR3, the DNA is TGTGCCAGCTCCCAACGGGACCCCGGGAACACTGAAGCTTTCTTT. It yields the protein CASSQRDPGNTEAFF. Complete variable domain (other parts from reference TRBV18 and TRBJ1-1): NAGVMQNPRHLVRRRGQEARLRCSPMKGHSHVYWYRQLPEEGLKFMVYLQKENIIDESGMPKERFSAEFPKEGPSILRIQQVVRGDSAAYFCASSQRDPGNTEAFFGQGTRLTVV.

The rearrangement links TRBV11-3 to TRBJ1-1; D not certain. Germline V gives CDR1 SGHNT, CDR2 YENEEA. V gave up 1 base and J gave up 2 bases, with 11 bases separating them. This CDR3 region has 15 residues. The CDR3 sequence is CASSLVVGSNTEAFF. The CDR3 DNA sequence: TGTGCCAGCAGCTTAGTAGTAGGCTCCAACACTGAAGCTTTCTTT.

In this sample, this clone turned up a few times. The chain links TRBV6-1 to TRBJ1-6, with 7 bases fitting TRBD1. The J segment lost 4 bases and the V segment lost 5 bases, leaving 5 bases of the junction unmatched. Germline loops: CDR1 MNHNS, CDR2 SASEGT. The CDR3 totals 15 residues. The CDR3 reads CASSPPGQYNSPLHF. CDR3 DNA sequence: TGTGCCAGCAGTCCTCCGGGACAGTATAATTCACCCCTCCACTTT.

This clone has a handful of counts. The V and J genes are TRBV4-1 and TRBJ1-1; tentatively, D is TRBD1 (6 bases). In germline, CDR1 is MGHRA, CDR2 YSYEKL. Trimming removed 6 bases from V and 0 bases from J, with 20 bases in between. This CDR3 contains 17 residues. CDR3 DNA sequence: TGCGCCAGCAGGACAGGTGGGAGCGGCGGGATGAACACTGAAGCTTTCTTT. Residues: CASRTGGSGGMNTEAFF.

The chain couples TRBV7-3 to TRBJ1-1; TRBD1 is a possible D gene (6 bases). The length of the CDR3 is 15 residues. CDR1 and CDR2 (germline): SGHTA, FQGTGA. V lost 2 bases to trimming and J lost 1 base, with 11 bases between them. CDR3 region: CASSLGGGPNTEAFF. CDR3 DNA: TGTGCCAGCAGCTTAGGGGGGGGCCCGAACACTGAAGCTTTCTTT.

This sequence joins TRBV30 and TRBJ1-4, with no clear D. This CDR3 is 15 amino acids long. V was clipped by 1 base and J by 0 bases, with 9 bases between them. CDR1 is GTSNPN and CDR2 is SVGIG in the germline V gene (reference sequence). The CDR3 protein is CAWSEKSATNEKLFF. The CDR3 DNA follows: TGTGCCTGGAGTGAGAAGTCTGCAACTAATGAAAAACTGTTTTTT.

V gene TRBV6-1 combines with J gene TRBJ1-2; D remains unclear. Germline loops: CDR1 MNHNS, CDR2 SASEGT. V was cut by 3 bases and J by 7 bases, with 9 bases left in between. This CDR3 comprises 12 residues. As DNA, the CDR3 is TGTGCCAGCAGTGAGAACGCCCCTGGCTACACCTTC. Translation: CASSENAPGYTF.

The CDR3 region is CASKAGYNYEQYF. The CDR3 bases are TGCGCCAGTAAAGCAGGTTACAACTACGAGCAGTACTTC. The rearrangement joins TRBV10-2 to TRBJ2-7, with D uncertain. CDR3 size: 13 residues. V lost 9 bases to trimming and J lost 3 bases, with 15 bases between them. CDR1 and CDR2 (germline): WSHSY, SAAADI.

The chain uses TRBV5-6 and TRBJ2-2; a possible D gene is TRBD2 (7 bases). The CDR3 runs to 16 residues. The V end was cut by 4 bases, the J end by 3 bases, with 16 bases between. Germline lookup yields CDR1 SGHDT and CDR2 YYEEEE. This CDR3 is CASSGFFGGHTGELFF. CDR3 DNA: TGTGCCAGCAGCGGTTTTTTCGGGGGGCACACCGGGGAGCTGTTTTTT.

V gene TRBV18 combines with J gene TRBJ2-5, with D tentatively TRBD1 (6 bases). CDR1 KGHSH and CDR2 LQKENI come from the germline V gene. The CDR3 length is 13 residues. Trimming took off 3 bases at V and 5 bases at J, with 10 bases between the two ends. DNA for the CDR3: TGTGCCAGCTCACCGGACAGTACCGAGACCCAGTACTTC. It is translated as CASSPDSTETQYF. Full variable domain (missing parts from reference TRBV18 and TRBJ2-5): NAGVMQNPRHLVRRRGQEARLRCSPMKGHSHVYWYRQLPEEGLKFMVYLQKENIIDESGMPKERFSAEFPKEGPSILRIQQVVRGDSAAYFCASSPDSTETQYFGPGTRLLVL.

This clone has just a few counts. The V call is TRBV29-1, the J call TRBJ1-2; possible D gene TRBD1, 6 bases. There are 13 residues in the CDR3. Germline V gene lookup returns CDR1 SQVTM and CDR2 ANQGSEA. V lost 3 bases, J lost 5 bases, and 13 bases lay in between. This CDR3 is CSVDRPGAYGYTF. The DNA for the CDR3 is TGCAGCGTTGATCGTCCAGGGGCGTATGGCTACACCTTC.

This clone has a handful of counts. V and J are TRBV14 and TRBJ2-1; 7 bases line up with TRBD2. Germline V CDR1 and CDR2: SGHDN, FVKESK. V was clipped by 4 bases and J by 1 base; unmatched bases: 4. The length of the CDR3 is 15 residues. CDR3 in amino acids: CASSRLAGSYNEQFF. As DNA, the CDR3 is TGTGCCAGCAGCCGACTAGCTGGGTCCTACAATGAGCAGTTCTTC.

Here the CDR3 reads CASSLVLGSGGTGETQYF. The CDR3, as DNA: TGTGCCAGCAGCTTAGTACTAGGTAGCGGGGGGACGGGAGAGACCCAGTACTTC. The chain carries TRBV11-3 and TRBJ2-5; 10 bases fit TRBD2. Unmatched junction bases numbered 12, after V lost 1 base and J lost 4 bases. This CDR3 is built from 18 residues. Germline V gene data show CDR1 as SGHNT and CDR2 as YENEEA. Supplemented by reference TRBV11-3 and TRBJ2-5, the full variable domain reads EAGVVQSPRYKIIEKKQPVAFWCNPISGHNTLYWYLQNLGQGPELLIRYENEEAVDDSQLPKDRFSAERLKGVDSTLKIQPAELGDSAVYLCASSLVLGSGGTGETQYFGPGTRLLVL.

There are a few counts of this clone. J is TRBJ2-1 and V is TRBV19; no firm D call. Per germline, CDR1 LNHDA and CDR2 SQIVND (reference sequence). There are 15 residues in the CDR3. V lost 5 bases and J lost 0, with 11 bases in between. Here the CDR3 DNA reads TGTGCCAGTAGTCACGCGACTTTCTCCTACAATGAGCAGTTCTTC. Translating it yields CASSHATFSYNEQFF.

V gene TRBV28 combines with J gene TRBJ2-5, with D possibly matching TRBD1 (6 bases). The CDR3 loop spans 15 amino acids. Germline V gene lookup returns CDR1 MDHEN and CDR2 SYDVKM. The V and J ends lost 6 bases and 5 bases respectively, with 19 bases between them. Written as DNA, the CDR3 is TGTGCCAGCAGCCCAGGGGCCGCGGGTGCGGAGACCCAGTACTTC. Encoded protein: CASSPGAAGAETQYF.

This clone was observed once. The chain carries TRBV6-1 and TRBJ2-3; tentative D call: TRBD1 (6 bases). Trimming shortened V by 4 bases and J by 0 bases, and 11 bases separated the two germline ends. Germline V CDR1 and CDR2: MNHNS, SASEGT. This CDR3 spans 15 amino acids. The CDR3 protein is CASSVGGGSTDTQYF. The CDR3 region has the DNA TGTGCCAGCAGTGTTGGGGGCGGCAGCACAGATACGCAGTATTTT.

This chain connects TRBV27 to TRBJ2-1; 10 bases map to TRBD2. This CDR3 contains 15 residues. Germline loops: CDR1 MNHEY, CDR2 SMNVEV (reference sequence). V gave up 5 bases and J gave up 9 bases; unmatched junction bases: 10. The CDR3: CASSQLAGAVGEQFF. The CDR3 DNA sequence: TGTGCCAGCAGTCAGCTAGCGGGGGCCGTGGGTGAGCAGTTCTTC.

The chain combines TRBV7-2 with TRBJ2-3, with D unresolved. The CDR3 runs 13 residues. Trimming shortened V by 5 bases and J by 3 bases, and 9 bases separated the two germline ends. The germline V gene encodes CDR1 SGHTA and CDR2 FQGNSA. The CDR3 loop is CASSPRRTDTQYF. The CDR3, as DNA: TGTGCCAGCAGCCCAAGACGGACAGATACGCAGTATTTT. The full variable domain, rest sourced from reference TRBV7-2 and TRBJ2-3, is GAGVSQSPSNKVTEKGKDVELRCDPISGHTALYWYRQSLGQGLEFLIYFQGNSAPDKSGLPSDRFSAERTGGSVSTLTIQRTQQEDSAVYLCASSPRRTDTQYFGPGTRLTVL.

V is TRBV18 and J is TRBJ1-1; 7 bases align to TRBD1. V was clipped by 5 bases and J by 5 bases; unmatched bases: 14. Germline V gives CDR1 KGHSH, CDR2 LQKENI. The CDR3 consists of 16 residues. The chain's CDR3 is CASSSTSDRVGTEAFF. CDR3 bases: TGTGCCAGCTCATCAACTAGCGACAGGGTGGGGACTGAAGCTTTCTTT.

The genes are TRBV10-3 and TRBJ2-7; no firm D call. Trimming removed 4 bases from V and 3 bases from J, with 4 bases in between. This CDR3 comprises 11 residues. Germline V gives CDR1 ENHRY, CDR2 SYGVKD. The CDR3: CAISGGYEQYF. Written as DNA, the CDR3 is TGTGCCATCAGTGGAGGCTACGAGCAGTACTTC.